This section outlines one T cell receptor (beta chain) sequence together with its context. The antigen is unknown. The data derive from a study of OX40 agonist ivuxolimab in advanced cancers. Overall study: Ivuxolimab, which is an agonistic anti-OX40 (CD134) antibody, was administered to the patients. Every 2 weeks, patients got intravenous ivuxolimab at one of six dose levels (0.01-10 mg/kg). Study results and limitations: At 0.1 to 3.0 mg/kg, CD4+ and CD8+ blood T cells expanded clonally by week 6.

Clones were sequenced by immunoSEQ multiplex PCR, and TCRdb holds only the in-frame ones, with some missing. The table lists about 67,000 clones, 80% to 90% of them singletons. The clonotype originates from an adult with an advanced solid tumor such as melanoma, head and neck, liver or kidney cancer. The specimen was CD4+ or CD8+ T cells sorted from blood, collected in a trial of the OX40 agonist ivuxolimab.

CDR3 amino acids: CASTPGGGLSGETQYF. DNA of the CDR3: TGTGCCAGCACTCCAGGTGGGGGGCTGTCGGGAGAGACCCAGTACTTC. V and J are TRBV27 and TRBJ2-5, with D perhaps being TRBD1 or TRBD2 (6 bases each). Germline V gives CDR1 MNHEY, CDR2 SMNVEV (reference sequence). V was shortened by 7 bases and J by 4 bases, with 22 bases between the two germline ends. There are 16 residues in the CDR3.